This entry describes one TCR beta chain. The antigen is not known. The data derive from a study of T cell repertoires in cytomegalovirus infection. TCRdb reanalysed the reads using MiXCR and keeps one entry per CDR3 protein. The table has around 430,000 distinct CDR3 sequences, about 39% seen once. Germline assignment: CDR1 SEHNR and CDR2 FQNEAQ (reference sequence). V lost 2 bases and J lost 7, with 8 bases in between. The CDR3 totals 13 residues. The specimen comprised cultured PBMCs, sampled from culture after CMV antigen stimulation. The origin of this receptor is a human donor in good health (CMV status not recorded). Some clones in this sample may be carry-over from other donors' samples. This chain uses TRBV7-9 with TRBJ2-2, with D unclear. For the CDR3, the DNA is TGTGCCAGCAGCTTACGACGAAACGGGGAGCTGTTTTTT. This translates into CASSLRRNGELFF.